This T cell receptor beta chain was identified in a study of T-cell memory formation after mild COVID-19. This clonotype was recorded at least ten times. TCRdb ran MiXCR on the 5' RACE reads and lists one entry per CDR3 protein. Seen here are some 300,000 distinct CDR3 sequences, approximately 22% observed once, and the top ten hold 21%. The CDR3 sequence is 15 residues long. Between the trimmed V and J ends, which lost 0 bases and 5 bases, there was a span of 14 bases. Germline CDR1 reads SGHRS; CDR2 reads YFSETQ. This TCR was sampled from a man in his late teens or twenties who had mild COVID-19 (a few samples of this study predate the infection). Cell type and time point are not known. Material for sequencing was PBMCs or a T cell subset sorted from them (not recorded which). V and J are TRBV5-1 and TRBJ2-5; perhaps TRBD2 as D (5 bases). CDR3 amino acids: CASSLASRNEETQYF. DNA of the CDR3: TGCGCCAGCAGCTTGGCTAGCAGGAATGAGGAGACCCAGTACTTC.